These 17 T cell receptor beta chains share one sample of origin, sequenced in a study of blood T cell repertoires in COVID-19. Sequencing used immunoSEQ multiplex PCR; TCRdb keeps in-frame clones, though not all of them. The top ten clones hold around 10% of a sample with about 50,000 clones, approximately 80% of them seen once. Source material: peripheral blood. These TCRs come from a man aged 60 to 75 with acute or convalescent COVID-19.

V usage is TRBV5-1 and J usage is TRBJ2-5; perhaps TRBD2 as D (5 bases). CDR3 length: 16 residues. The ends were cut back, 1 base at V and 1 base at J, with 14 bases in the middle. Looked up from germline, CDR1 is SGHRS and CDR2 is YFSETQ. The CDR3 nucleotides are TGCGCCAGCAGCTTGTACACCCGCCTAGCCCAAGAGACCCAGTACTTC. It encodes CASSLYTRLAQETQYF.

The rearrangement links TRBV9 to TRBJ1-2, with D perhaps matching TRBD1 (6 bases). Germline CDR1 is SGDLS and CDR2 is YYNGEE. Trimming shortened V by 2 bases and J by 4 bases, and 12 bases separated the two germline ends. The CDR3 has 14 amino acids. CDR3 nucleotides: TGTGCCAGCAGCGTTAAGGACAGCTTCTATGGCTACACCTTC. Amino acids: CASSVKDSFYGYTF. The variable domain in full, with the rest retrieved from reference TRBV9 and TRBJ1-2, is DSGVTQTPKHLITATGQRVTLRCSPRSGDLSVYWYQQSLDQGLQFLIQYYNGEERAKGNILERFSAQQFPDLHSELNLSSLELGDSALYFCASSVKDSFYGYTFGSGTRLTVV.

The chain uses TRBV9 and TRBJ2-3, with 10 bases that match TRBD2. Per the germline V gene, CDR1 is SGDLS and CDR2 is YYNGEE. The V gene end was trimmed by 2 bases and the J gene end by 5 bases; junction bases not matched to a gene: 8. CDR3 size: 16 residues. DNA for the CDR3: TGTGCCAGCAGCGTGCAGATAGCGGGGGGAGGAGATACGCAGTATTTT. Translation: CASSVQIAGGGDTQYF. Full variable domain (remainder filled in from reference TRBV9 and TRBJ2-3): DSGVTQTPKHLITATGQRVTLRCSPRSGDLSVYWYQQSLDQGLQFLIQYYNGEERAKGNILERFSAQQFPDLHSELNLSSLELGDSALYFCASSVQIAGGGDTQYFGPGTRLTVL.

V is TRBV30 and J is TRBJ1-5, with D unclear. Germline loops: CDR1 GTSNPN, CDR2 SVGIG (reference sequence). The CDR3 extends over 15 amino acids. The V and J ends lost 1 base and 2 bases respectively, with 12 bases between them. CDR3 in amino acids: CAWSGASAGNQPQHF. In DNA, the CDR3 is TGTGCCTGGAGTGGGGCATCGGCCGGCAATCAGCCCCAGCATTTT.

The DNA of the CDR3 is TGCGCCAGCAGCCCCGGGACAAGACAAGAGACCCAGTACTTC. Protein sequence: CASSPGTRQETQYF. J is TRBJ2-5 and V is TRBV5-1, with D possibly TRBD1 on 6 matching bases. The CDR3 contains 14 residues. The V and J ends lost 4 bases and 2 bases respectively, with 12 bases between them. CDR1 SGHRS and CDR2 YFSETQ come from the germline V gene.

V gene TRBV30 combines with J gene TRBJ2-7, with D perhaps TRBD1 (5 bases). The CDR3 runs 18 residues. CDR1 and CDR2 (germline): GTSNPN, SVGIG (reference sequence). Trimming cost V 2 bases and J 1 base, with 24 bases left between them. The CDR3 loop is CAWSWGTGPTTFSYEQYF. CDR3 DNA: TGTGCCTGGAGTTGGGGAACAGGCCCCACGACGTTTTCCTACGAGCAGTACTTC.

This chain connects TRBV25-1 to TRBJ2-7, with D maybe TRBD2 (5 bases). The germline gives CDR1 MGHDK, CDR2 SYGVNS. The CDR3 has 15 amino acids. Trimming cost V 2 bases and J 2 bases, with 13 bases left between them. The CDR3 is CASSEDGERPYEQYF. The CDR3 DNA reads as TGTGCCAGCAGTGAAGACGGGGAGAGGCCCTACGAGCAGTACTTC.

The rearrangement uses TRBV7-9 and TRBJ2-1; D is unresolved. V was cut by 5 bases and J by 1 base, with 12 bases left in between. Germline V gene sequence: CDR1 SEHNR, CDR2 FQNEAQ (reference sequence). The CDR3 has 15 residues. The CDR3 DNA follows: TGTGCCAGCAGCCCCCTGAGAGAGTCCTACAATGAGCAGTTCTTC. This translates into CASSPLRESYNEQFF.

V gene TRBV25-1 combines with J gene TRBJ1-1; D gene ambiguous. The CDR3 spans 13 residues. V was cut by 3 bases and J by 5 bases, with 10 bases left in between. The germline V gene encodes CDR1 MGHDK and CDR2 SYGVNS. The CDR3 sequence: CASSDRVMTEAFF. As DNA, the CDR3 is TGTGCCAGCAGTGATCGGGTAATGACTGAAGCTTTCTTT.

J is TRBJ1-6 and V is TRBV2, with D maybe TRBD1 (6 bases). The CDR3 is 17 residues long. Per the germline V gene, CDR1 is SNHLY and CDR2 is FYNNEI. Trimming removed 3 bases from V and 0 bases from J, with 12 bases in between. CDR3 protein: CASSEGHLSSYNSPLHF. CDR3 bases: TGTGCCAGCAGTGAGGGACATTTAAGCTCCTATAATTCACCCCTCCACTTT.

This clone was observed once. The rearrangement joins TRBV27 to TRBJ1-1, with 9 bases matching TRBD1. The CDR3 covers 14 residues. V lost 2 bases to trimming and J lost 3 bases; unmatched junction nucleotides: 1. Per the germline V gene, CDR1 is MNHEY and CDR2 is SMNVEV (reference sequence). CDR3 DNA: TGTGCCAGCAGTTTAGGGACAGGGCACACTGAAGCTTTCTTT. It encodes CASSLGTGHTEAFF.

The J gene is TRBJ1-4, the V gene TRBV5-6; D remains ambiguous. V was shortened by 6 bases and J by 0 bases, with 12 bases between the two germline ends. The CDR3 is made up of 15 amino acids. Germline lookup yields CDR1 SGHDT and CDR2 YYEEEE. The CDR3 nucleotides read TGTGCCAGCACCGATCGACTTGCAACTAATGAAAAACTGTTTTTT. It specifies CASTDRLATNEKLFF.

The V gene is TRBV7-2, the J gene TRBJ2-5, with 14 bases matching TRBD2. The germline V gene encodes CDR1 SGHTA and CDR2 FQGNSA. There are 15 residues in the CDR3. With 5 bases clipped from V and 4 bases from J, the junction kept 3 bases outside the gene matches. Written as DNA, the CDR3 is TGTGCCAGCAGCAACGGACTAGCGGGGGGAGAGACCCAGTACTTC. Its protein product is CASSNGLAGGETQYF.

The CDR3 is CASSVDRAPSNYGYTF. In nucleotides, the CDR3 is TGTGCCAGTAGTGTTGACAGGGCTCCTTCTAACTATGGCTACACCTTC. V gene TRBV19 combines with J gene TRBJ1-2; 7 bases are shared with TRBD1. The trim removed 5 bases at V and 0 bases at J, leaving 9 bases unmatched. The CDR3 runs to 16 residues. Germline CDR1 and CDR2: LNHDA and SQIVND (reference sequence).

The CDR3: CAWSVTRNQPQHF. The CDR3 nucleotides read TGTGCCTGGAGTGTTACGCGTAATCAGCCCCAGCATTTT. The rearrangement joins TRBV30 to TRBJ1-5; D call uncertain. This CDR3 spans 13 amino acids. CDR1 and CDR2 from the germline V gene are GTSNPN and SVGIG (reference sequence). Trimming cost V 0 bases and J 4 bases, with 7 bases left between them. Together with reference TRBV30 and TRBJ1-5, the CDR3 gives the full variable domain: SQTIHQWPATLVQPVGSPLSLECTVEGTSNPNLYWYRQAAGRGLQLLFYSVGIGQISSEVPQNLSASRPQDRQFILSSKKLLLSDSGFYLCAWSVTRNQPQHFGDGTRLSIL.

CDR3 DNA sequence: TGTGCCAGCAGCTTAGTCAGGGGGTCGGAAGCTTTCTTT. This encodes CASSLVRGSEAFF. The rearrangement uses TRBV11-3 and TRBJ1-1; the match to TRBD1 covers 7 bases. Germline V CDR1 and CDR2: SGHNT, YENEEA. The J segment lost 8 bases and the V segment lost 1 base, leaving 4 bases of the junction unmatched. This CDR3 has 13 residues.

This chain links TRBV19 with TRBJ1-3, with D possibly being TRBD1 (5 bases). Trimming left V 6 bases short and J 4 bases short, with 10 bases between. There are 13 residues in the CDR3. CDR1 LNHDA and CDR2 SQIVND come from the germline V gene (reference sequence). The CDR3 protein is CASREGNGNTIYF. The CDR3 bases are TGTGCCAGTAGGGAGGGGAACGGAAACACCATATATTTT.